Following are 6 T cell receptor beta chains from one sample sequenced in a study of OX40 agonist ivuxolimab in advanced cancers. Libraries were constructed by the immunoSEQ multiplex PCR assay. TCRdb's version of the immuneACCESS table is confined to in-frame rearrangements and falls short of the full clone set. An unresolved V gene accounts for under half of the shortfall where checked; the remainder is of unknown origin. In all, the sample holds around 65,000 clones, and 91% of those were seen once. The top ten clones comprise 0.25% to 0.3% of the sample. The specimen comprised CD4+ or CD8+ T cells sorted from blood, sampled in a trial of the OX40 agonist ivuxolimab. The receptors shown here come from an adult with an advanced solid tumor such as melanoma, head and neck, liver or kidney cancer.

The chain links TRBV5-6 to TRBJ1-1; 8 bases match TRBD1. Trimming took 0 bases from V and 5 from J; bases not matched to a gene: 6. Per germline, CDR1 SGHDT and CDR2 YYEEEE. The CDR3 totals 15 residues. The CDR3 nucleotides read TGTGCCAGCAGCTTGGCGGACAGGGATTTGACTGAAGCTTTCTTT. Translation gives CASSLADRDLTEAFF.

The rearrangement uses TRBV11-2 and TRBJ2-2, with D possibly being TRBD1 (5 bases). The CDR3 sequence is 16 residues long. Germline-derived CDR1 and CDR2 are SGHAT and FQNNGV. V was trimmed by 0 bases and J by 4 bases, leaving 12 bases between them. The CDR3 DNA reads TGTGCCAGCAGCTTAGAGAGACAGAGAATCACCGGGGAGCTGTTTTTT. It yields the protein CASSLERQRITGELFF. Together with reference TRBV11-2 and TRBJ2-2, the CDR3 gives the full variable domain: EAGVAQSPRYKIIEKRQSVAFWCNPISGHATLYWYQQILGQGPKLLIQFQNNGVVDDSQLPKDRFSAERLKGVDSTLKIQPAKLEDSAVYLCASSLERQRITGELFFGEGSRLTVL.

The rearrangement uses TRBV27 and TRBJ2-7; 13 bases agree with TRBD2. This CDR3 has 18 amino acids. Germline V gives CDR1 MNHEY, CDR2 SMNVEV (reference sequence). Trimming removed 5 bases from V and 0 bases from J; junction bases left unmatched: 10. The CDR3 DNA sequence: TGTGCCAGCAGTACGAGGACTAGCGGGAGATCGAACTCCTACGAGCAGTACTTC. It is translated as CASSTRTSGRSNSYEQYF.

The rearrangement uses TRBV7-3 and TRBJ1-5; possible D gene TRBD1, 5 bases. Germline values: CDR1 SGHTA, CDR2 FQGTGA. The CDR3 covers 15 residues. The V and J ends lost 4 bases and 0 bases respectively, with 10 bases between them. CDR3 bases: TGTGCCAGCAGCTGTAGACAGATTAGCAATCAGCCCCAGCATTTT. Translation gives CASSCRQISNQPQHF.

The chain is built from TRBV5-1 and TRBJ2-5; perhaps TRBD2 as D (6 bases). The V gene lost 0 bases and the J gene lost 1 base, with 10 bases spanning the gap. The CDR3 runs to 15 residues. Germline V gives CDR1 SGHRS, CDR2 YFSETQ. The CDR3: CASSLAGGAQETQYF. The CDR3, as DNA: TGCGCCAGCAGCTTGGCCGGCGGGGCCCAAGAGACCCAGTACTTC.

The chain is built from TRBV19 and TRBJ1-2; TRBD1 matches 8 bases. The V gene end was trimmed by 6 bases and the J gene end by 7 bases; junction bases not matched to a gene: 4. CDR3 length: 12 amino acids. Germline V gives CDR1 LNHDA, CDR2 SQIVND (reference sequence). Here the CDR3 DNA reads TGTGCCAGTAGGACAGGGGTGGTTGGCTACACCTTC. Translated: CASRTGVVGYTF.